This entry concerns a single T cell receptor beta chain. The CDR3 spans 14 residues. The trim removed 8 bases at V and 8 bases at J, leaving 10 bases unmatched. Germline V lookup: CDR1 WSHSY, CDR2 SAAADI. The sample comes from a study of blood T cell repertoires in COVID-19. The wider study: Collection of acute and convalescent COVID-19 samples took place in the United States, Italy and Spain.

In the study's own analysis: It was from reference gene primer amplification that nucleated cell counts were estimated. TCRdb's table, derived via immunoSEQ multiplex PCR, lists solely in-frame clones and lacks some. V and J calls and clone size are given by that table; D and trimming were obtained from the DNA. The repertoire consists of about 28,000 clones, with 90% to 95% occurring once and the leading ten covering roughly 0.83%. The sequenced material came from peripheral blood. The TCR originated in a woman aged 65 to 85 with COVID-19, enrolled during active disease. The rearrangement links TRBV10-2 to TRBJ2-2; 8 bases are shared with TRBD1. The chain's CDR3 is CASGRQGASGELFF. CDR3 nucleotide sequence: TGCGCCAGCGGTAGGCAGGGGGCCTCGGGGGAGCTGTTTTTT.